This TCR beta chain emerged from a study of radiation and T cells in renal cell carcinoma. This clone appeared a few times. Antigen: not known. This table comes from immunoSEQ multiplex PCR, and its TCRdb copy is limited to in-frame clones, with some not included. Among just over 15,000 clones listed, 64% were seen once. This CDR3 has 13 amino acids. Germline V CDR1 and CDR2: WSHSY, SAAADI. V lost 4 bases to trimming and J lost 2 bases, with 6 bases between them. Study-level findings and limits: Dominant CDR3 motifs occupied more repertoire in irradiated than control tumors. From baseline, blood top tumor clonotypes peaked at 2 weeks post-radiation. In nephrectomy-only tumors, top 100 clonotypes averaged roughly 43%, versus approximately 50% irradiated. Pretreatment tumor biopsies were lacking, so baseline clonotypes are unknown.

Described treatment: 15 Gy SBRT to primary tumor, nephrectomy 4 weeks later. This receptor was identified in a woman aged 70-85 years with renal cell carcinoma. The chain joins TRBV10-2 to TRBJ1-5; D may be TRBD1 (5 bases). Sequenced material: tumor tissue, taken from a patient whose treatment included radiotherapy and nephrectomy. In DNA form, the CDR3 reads TGCGCCAGCAGTGGCAGGGGCAATCAGCCCCAGCATTTT. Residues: CASSGRGNQPQHF.